What follows describes a single T cell receptor (beta chain). What it binds is unknown. This same CDR3 is encoded by further DNA sequences in the sample. The data derive from a study of cytomegalovirus exposure and HLA in healthy donors. Per germline, CDR1 SEHNR and CDR2 FQNEAQ (reference sequence). V lost 3 bases, J lost 5 bases, and 3 bases stayed unmatched. The CDR3 spans 14 residues. With 60 Vbeta and 13 Jbeta primers, the PCR was carried out. Sequencing used immunoSEQ multiplex PCR; TCRdb keeps in-frame clones, though not all of them. The sample lists more than 90,000 clones, approximately 81% occurring once. Study conclusions and caveats: V- and J-gene trimming in TCR beta was tied to a missense DCLRE1C variant by an analysis performed later. The authors confirmed in vitro that a few CMV-associated chains were specific for CMV antigens. A later analysis found most CMV-associated TCR beta chains apparently HLA-restricted. Later, an analysis found that common viral pathogens appeared to be linked with several of the most significant clusters.

This chain joins TRBV7-9 and TRBJ1-4; 7 nucleotides match TRBD1. Source material: PBMCs. This sequence originates from a woman in her 70s in good health and CMV-seropositive. This CDR3 is CASSLAGGNEKLFF. The CDR3 region has the DNA TGTGCCAGCAGCTTGGCAGGGGGAAATGAAAAACTGTTTTTT. The entire variable domain, with the rest obtained from reference TRBV7-9 and TRBJ1-4, is as follows: DTGVSQNPRHKITKRGQNVTFRCDPISEHNRLYWYRQTLGQGPEFLTYFQNEAQLEKSRLLSDRFSAERPKGSFSTLEIQRTEQGDSAMYLCASSLAGGNEKLFFGSGTQLSVL.